These 4 T cell receptor beta chains came from one sample sequenced in a study of shared clonotypes between healthy human individuals. Measured with immunoSEQ multiplex PCR; TCRdb has only the in-frame clones, and not every one. The sample gives under 130,000 clones, about 72% of which show up once; roughly 22% is in the top ten. Sequencing was performed on memory CD8+ T cells sorted from blood. Subset denoted: CD45RO+ cells pooled with CCR7-negative TemRA cells. These receptors were collected from a woman younger than 45 in good health.

This clone was counted many times. The chain employs TRBV7-9 and TRBJ2-2; tentatively, D is TRBD1 or TRBD2 (5 bases each). Looked up from germline, CDR1 is SEHNR and CDR2 is FQNEAQ (reference sequence). This CDR3 comprises 16 residues. V was cut by 2 bases and J by 2 bases, with 12 bases left in between. CDR3 in DNA: TGTGCCAGCAGCTTACAGGTCGGGGACAACACCGGGGAGCTGTTTTTT. As protein: CASSLQVGDNTGELFF.

The CDR3 DNA reads TGTGCCAGCAGTTTATGGGGGCCCCTACAAGGGGCCAACGTCCTGACTTTC. Translated: CASSLWGPLQGANVLTF. The J gene is TRBJ2-6, the V gene TRBV28; tentative D call: TRBD1 (5 bases). V was shortened by 0 bases and J by 4 bases, with 13 bases between the two germline ends. Per germline, CDR1 MDHEN and CDR2 SYDVKM. This CDR3 region has 17 residues.

This clone appeared a few times. This chain connects TRBV9 to TRBJ2-3; 12 bases line up with TRBD2. J lost 4 bases, V lost 3 bases, and 0 bases had no gene match. Germline assignment: CDR1 SGDLS and CDR2 YYNGEE. The CDR3 spans 14 residues. The CDR3 nucleotides are TGTGCCAGCAGCGCTAGCGGGAGGGCAGATACGCAGTATTTT. This encodes CASSASGRADTQYF.

The chain carries TRBV4-2 and TRBJ1-5, with TRBD1 as a possible D gene (6 bases). The CDR3 has 18 residues. The V end was cut by 0 bases, the J end by 4 bases, with 19 bases between. CDR1 LGHNA and CDR2 YNFKEQ come from the germline V gene. CDR3 DNA: TGTGCCAGCAGCCAAGATTCCTCACAGGGTTTGATTAATCAGCCCCAGCATTTT. Translated, it gives CASSQDSSQGLINQPQHF.